Following are 5 T cell receptor beta chains from one sample sequenced in a study of T cell responses to AZD1222 COVID-19 vaccine. Assay: immunoSEQ multiplex PCR; the TCRdb copy retains only in-frame clones and omits some. Among some 100,000 clones listed, 88% were seen once. This specimen was peripheral blood, taken on day 0 of AZD1222 vaccination. The source of these receptors is an adult in good health.

The V gene is TRBV19, the J gene TRBJ2-2; TRBD2 agrees at 14 bases. The CDR3 is 17 amino acids. Trimming at V came to 3 bases and at J to 6 bases, leaving 6 bases not matched to a gene. Germline assignment: CDR1 LNHDA and CDR2 SQIVND (reference sequence). CDR3 sequence reads: CASSIGLAGGRPGELFF. Written as DNA, the CDR3 is TGTGCCAGTAGTATTGGACTAGCGGGAGGACGACCCGGGGAGCTGTTTTTT.

The sample holds one count of this clone. The junction shows a germline mismatch at one end, possibly a read error. The chain employs TRBV7-3 and TRBJ1-2; D gene uncertain. Germline CDR1 SGHTA, CDR2 FQGTGA. The CDR3 contains 12 residues. The CDR3 bases are TGTGCCAGCAGCTTAAATTTGGGGAACCTTATCTTC. This encodes CASSLNLGNLIF.

This clone has a handful of counts. The genes are TRBV7-3 and TRBJ2-2; D not resolved. The CDR3 sequence is 13 residues long. The ends were cut back, 2 bases at V and 0 bases at J, with 1 base in the middle. Germline CDR1 is SGHTA and CDR2 is FQGTGA. In DNA form, the CDR3 reads TGTGCCAGCAGCTTATCGAACACCGGGGAGCTGTTTTTT. This codes for CASSLSNTGELFF.

This chain joins TRBV5-1 and TRBJ2-1; tentative D call: TRBD2 (7 bases). The CDR3 sequence is 11 residues long. Trimming removed 6 bases from V and 10 bases from J, with 11 bases in between. The V gene's germline CDR1 is SGHRS and CDR2 YFSETQ. CDR3 loop: CASMGGREQFF. The CDR3 nucleotides are TGCGCCAGCATGGGGGGGCGCGAGCAGTTCTTC.

This sequence joins TRBV9 and TRBJ1-2; a weak D match, TRBD1 (5 bases). The CDR3 sequence is 12 residues long. Trimming removed 0 bases from V and 8 bases from J, with 8 bases in between. Per germline, CDR1 SGDLS and CDR2 YYNGEE. The CDR3 region has the DNA TGTGCCAGCAGCGTAGAAGGGGACGGCTACACCTTC. The encoded protein is CASSVEGDGYTF.